This TCR beta chain was recovered during a study of blood T cell repertoires in COVID-19. V shed 9 bases and J shed 0 bases, with 12 bases lying between them. The germline gives CDR1 WNHNN, CDR2 SYGVQD (reference sequence). The CDR3 consists of 14 residues. Data came from immunoSEQ multiplex PCR; TCRdb stores just in-frame clones and leaves some out. The sample shows some 260,000 clones, roughly 88% of them seen only once. This clonotype was sampled from a young woman with acute or convalescent COVID-19. The gene calls are TRBV10-1 and TRBJ1-3; D remains ambiguous. Sequenced material: peripheral blood. CDR3 loop: CASSTGNSGNTIYF. In DNA form, the CDR3 reads TGCGCCAGTAGCACCGGGAACTCTGGAAACACCATATATTTT.